This entry is about one TCR beta chain. Its antigen is still unknown. The data are from a study of T-cell memory formation after mild COVID-19. Study overall: Among the donors, TCR clusters were largely specific to each donor.

Germline-derived CDR1 and CDR2 are SNHLY and FYNNEI. The length of the CDR3 is 15 residues. Trimming left V 4 bases short and J 7 bases short, with 17 bases between. Study outcomes and limitations: Memory cells collected pre-infection included some clones that later responded, suggesting cross-reactive memory joined.

TCRdb reanalysed the 5' RACE reads using MiXCR and keeps one entry per CDR3 protein. The sample lists about 50,000 distinct CDR3 sequences; around 10% were seen once. The chain recombines TRBV2 with TRBJ2-1; TRBD1 or TRBD2 may be the D gene (6 bases each). The specimen was PBMCs or a T cell subset sorted from them (not recorded which). This receptor was obtained from an adult woman who had mild COVID-19 (a few samples of this study predate the infection). Cell type and time point are not known. CDR3 DNA: TGTGCCAGCAGTGGAGAGGGGGGACCAAGGAATGAGCAGTTCTTC. The encoded protein is CASSGEGGPRNEQFF.